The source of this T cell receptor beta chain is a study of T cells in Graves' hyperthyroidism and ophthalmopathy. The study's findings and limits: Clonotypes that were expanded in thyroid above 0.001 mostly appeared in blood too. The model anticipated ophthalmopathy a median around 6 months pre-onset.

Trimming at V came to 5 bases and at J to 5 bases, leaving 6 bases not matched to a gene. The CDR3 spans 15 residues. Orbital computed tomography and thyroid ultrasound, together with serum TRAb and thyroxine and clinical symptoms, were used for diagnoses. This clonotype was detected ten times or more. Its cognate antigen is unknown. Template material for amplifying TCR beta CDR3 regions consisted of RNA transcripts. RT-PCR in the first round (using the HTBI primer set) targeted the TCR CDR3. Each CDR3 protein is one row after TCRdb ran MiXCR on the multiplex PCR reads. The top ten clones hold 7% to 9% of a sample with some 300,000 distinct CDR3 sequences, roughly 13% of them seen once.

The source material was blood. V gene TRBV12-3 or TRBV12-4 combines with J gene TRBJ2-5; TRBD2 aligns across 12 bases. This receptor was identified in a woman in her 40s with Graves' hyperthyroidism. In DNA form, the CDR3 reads TGTGCCAGCAGTCGTTGGACTAGCGGGACGGAGACCCAGTACTTC. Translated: CASSRWTSGTETQYF.